This T cell receptor (beta chain) is from a study of blood T cell repertoires in COVID-19. In the study overall: Italy, Spain and the United States were the sources of the convalescent and acute COVID-19 samples. In each case, the material was cDNA or gDNA derived from T cells, B-cell-depleted T cells, or PBMCs.

In the source study's methods: Scientists estimated how many nucleated cells there were by amplifying reference gene primers. TCRdb's copy holds only in-frame clones and misses some; the assay was immunoSEQ multiplex PCR. Clonal size and the V and J genes are those of that table, whereas D and trimming came from the DNA. This sample yields about 230,000 clones, of which roughly 85% are seen a single time; 0.85% to 1% belongs to the top ten. CDR1 MNHEY and CDR2 SVGAGI come from the germline V gene. Trimming stripped 5 bases from V and 4 bases from J, with 11 bases between. This CDR3 spans 13 amino acids.

Material for sequencing was peripheral blood. This clonotype was obtained from a man between 35 and 55 years old with acute or convalescent COVID-19. This chain joins TRBV6-5 and TRBJ1-1; maybe TRBD1 (5 bases). The CDR3 DNA is TGTGCCAGCAGTCCACGGGGGGTCACTGAAGCTTTCTTT. Translation gives CASSPRGVTEAFF.